This entry lists 3 T cell receptor beta chains sequenced from one sample in a study of cytomegalovirus exposure and HLA in healthy donors. 60 Vbeta and 13 Jbeta primers were used in PCR. Profiled with immunoSEQ multiplex PCR; TCRdb holds only in-frame clones, not every one. The sample contains 90,000 to 120,000 clones, roughly 80% of which appear only once. The sample was PBMCs. All receptors come from a man aged 25 to 40 in good health and CMV-seronegative.

This clone was counted a few times. The chain couples TRBV25-1 to TRBJ2-7; TRBD1 agrees at 7 bases. V trimming: 2 bases; J trimming: 0 bases; junction bases outside the gene matches: 4. The CDR3 consists of 15 residues. The germline gives CDR1 MGHDK, CDR2 SYGVNS. CDR3 residues: CASSEGTAYSYEQYF. Written as DNA, the CDR3 is TGTGCCAGCAGTGAAGGGACAGCTTACTCCTACGAGCAGTACTTC.

The chain's CDR3 is CASSQQQGSSLHF. CDR3 sequence (DNA): TGTGCCAGCAGCCAGCAACAGGGGTCTTCCCTCCACTTT. This chain uses TRBV7-3 with TRBJ1-6, with 7 bases aligning to TRBD1. Germline trimming cut 5 bases from V and 14 bases from J; bases unmatched to any gene: 9. Germline-derived CDR1 and CDR2 are SGHTA and FQGTGA. The CDR3 has 13 amino acids.

This clone has only one observation. The CDR3 is CASSPGESTDTQYF. CDR3 nucleotides: TGTGCCAGCAGCCCCGGAGAGAGCACAGATACGCAGTATTTT. The rearrangement uses TRBV7-3 and TRBJ2-3, with D uncertain. The germline CDR1 and CDR2 sequences are SGHTA and FQGTGA. The CDR3 spans 14 residues. Trimming shortened V by 5 bases and J by 0 bases, and 9 bases separated the two germline ends. The full variable domain, rest sourced from reference TRBV7-3 and TRBJ2-3, is GAGVSQTPSNKVTEKGKYVELRCDPISGHTALYWYRQSLGQGPEFLIYFQGTGAADDSGLPNDRFFAVRPEGSVSTLKIQRTERGDSAVYLCASSPGESTDTQYFGPGTRLTVL.